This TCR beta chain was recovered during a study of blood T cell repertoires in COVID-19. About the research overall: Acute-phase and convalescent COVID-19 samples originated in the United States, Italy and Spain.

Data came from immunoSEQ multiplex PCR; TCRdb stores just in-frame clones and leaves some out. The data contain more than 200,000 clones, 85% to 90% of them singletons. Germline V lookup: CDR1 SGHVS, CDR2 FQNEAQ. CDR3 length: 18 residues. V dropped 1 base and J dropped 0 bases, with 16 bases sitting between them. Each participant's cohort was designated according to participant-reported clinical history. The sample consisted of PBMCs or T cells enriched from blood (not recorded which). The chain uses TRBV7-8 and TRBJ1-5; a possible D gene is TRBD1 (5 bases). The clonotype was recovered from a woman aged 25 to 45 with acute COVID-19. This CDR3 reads CASSLGGIGEYSNQPQHF. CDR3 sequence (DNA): TGTGCCAGCAGCTTAGGCGGGATAGGGGAGTATAGCAATCAGCCCCAGCATTTT.